This entry is about one TCR beta chain. Antigen specificity is unknown. The table came from immunoSEQ multiplex PCR; TCRdb's copy has only in-frame clones and leaves some out. Among some 85,000 clones listed, around nine tenths were seen once. These data are taken from a study of OX40 agonist ivuxolimab in advanced cancers. Study background: Patients were dosed intravenously with ivuxolimab at 0.01 to 10 mg/kg every 2 weeks. Prior anti-PD-1, anti-PD-L1 or anti-CTLA-4 therapy was allowed; 35% to 40% had some. Study findings and constraints: Partial responders dosed at 0.1-3.0 mg/kg displayed clonal expansion ranking among the lowest.

Germline V gene sequence: CDR1 SGHAT, CDR2 FQNNGV. V gave up 4 bases and J gave up 6 bases; unmatched junction bases: 15. The CDR3 has 17 residues. The source material was CD4+ or CD8+ T cells sorted from blood, sampled in a trial of the OX40 agonist ivuxolimab. The sequence derives from an adult with an advanced solid tumor such as melanoma, head and neck, liver or kidney cancer. The chain couples TRBV11-2 to TRBJ1-5; 7 bases are shared with TRBD1. CDR3 in DNA: TGTGCCAGCAGCTCTAACTACCTCGACAGGGTTGGTCAGCCCCAGCATTTT. This translates into CASSSNYLDRVGQPQHF. The entire variable domain, with the rest obtained from reference TRBV11-2 and TRBJ1-5, is as follows: EAGVAQSPRYKIIEKRQSVAFWCNPISGHATLYWYQQILGQGPKLLIQFQNNGVVDDSQLPKDRFSAERLKGVDSTLKIQPAKLEDSAVYLCASSSNYLDRVGQPQHFGDGTRLSIL.